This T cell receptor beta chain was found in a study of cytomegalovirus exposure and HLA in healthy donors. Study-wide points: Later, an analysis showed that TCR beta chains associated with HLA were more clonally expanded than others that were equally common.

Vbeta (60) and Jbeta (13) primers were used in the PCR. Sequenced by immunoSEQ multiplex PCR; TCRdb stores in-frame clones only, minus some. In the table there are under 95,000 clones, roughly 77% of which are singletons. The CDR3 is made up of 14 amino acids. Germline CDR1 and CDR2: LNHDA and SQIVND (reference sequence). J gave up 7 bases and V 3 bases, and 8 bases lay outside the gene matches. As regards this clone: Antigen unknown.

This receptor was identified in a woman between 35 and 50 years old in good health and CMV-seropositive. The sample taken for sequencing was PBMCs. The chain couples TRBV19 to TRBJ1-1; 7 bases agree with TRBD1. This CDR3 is CASSIAGGGREAFF. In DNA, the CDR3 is TGTGCCAGTAGTATTGCAGGGGGTGGCCGTGAAGCTTTCTTT. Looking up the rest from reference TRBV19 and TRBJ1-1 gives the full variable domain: DGGITQSPKYLFRKEGQNVTLSCEQNLNHDAMYWYRQDPGQGLRLIYYSQIVNDFQKGDIAEGYSVSREKKESFPLTVTSAQKNPTAFYLCASSIAGGGREAFFGQGTRLTVV.